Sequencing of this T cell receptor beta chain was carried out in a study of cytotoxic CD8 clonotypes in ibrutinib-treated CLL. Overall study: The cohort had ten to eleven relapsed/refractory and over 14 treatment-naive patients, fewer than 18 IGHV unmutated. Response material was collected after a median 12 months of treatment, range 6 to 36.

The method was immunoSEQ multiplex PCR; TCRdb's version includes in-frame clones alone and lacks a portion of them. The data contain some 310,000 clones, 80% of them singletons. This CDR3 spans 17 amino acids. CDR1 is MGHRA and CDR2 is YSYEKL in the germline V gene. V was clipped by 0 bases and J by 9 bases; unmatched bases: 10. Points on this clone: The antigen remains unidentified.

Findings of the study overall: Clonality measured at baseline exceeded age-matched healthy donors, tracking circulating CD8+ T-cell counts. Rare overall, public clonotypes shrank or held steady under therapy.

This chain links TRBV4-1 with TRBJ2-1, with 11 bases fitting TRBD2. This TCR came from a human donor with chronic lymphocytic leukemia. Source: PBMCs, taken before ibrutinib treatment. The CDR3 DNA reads TGCGCCAGCAGCCAAGATTTCACAGGACTAGCGGGTATTGAGCAGTTCTTC. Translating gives CASSQDFTGLAGIEQFF.